The rows below give T cell receptor beta chains drawn from one sample of a study of technical replicates of blood from four donors. Sequencing used immunoSEQ multiplex PCR; TCRdb keeps in-frame clones, though not all of them. The sample records some 70,000 clones, 95% to 96% being singletons. Material: T cells isolated from PBMCs. These receptors were taken from a human donor in good health. CDR3s include the opening cysteine and the closing phenylalanine or tryptophan. D genes are given only for firm matches.

NA | TRBJ1-2 | 12 | TRBV27 | TGTGCCAGCGGGCACCAAAACTATGGCTACACCTTC | CASGHQNYGYTF
NA | TRBJ2-7 | 16 | TRBV7-9 | TGTGCCAGCAGCTTATTCCGGCTAGGTCTAAACTACGAGCAGTACTTC | CASSLFRLGLNYEQYF
NA | TRBJ2-2 | 15 | TRBV27 | TGTGCCAGCAGTTTAACAGAGACCCGAACCGGGGAGCTGTTTTTT | CASSLTETRTGELFF
NA | TRBJ2-7 | 14 | TRBV11-1 | TGTGCCAGCAGCTTTGGTCTCAGCTCCTACGAGCAGTACTTC | CASSFGLSSYEQYF
NA | TRBJ1-1 | 15 | TRBV19 | TGTGCCAGTAGTATTGTAGGGGTCATAAACACTGAAGCTTTCTTT | CASSIVGVINTEAFF
TRBD1 | TRBJ2-7 | 15 | TRBV2 | TGTGCCAGCAGTGAGGGGACAGGGGCCGTATACGAGCAGTACTTC | CASSEGTGAVYEQYF
TRBD2 | TRBJ2-7 | 15 | TRBV19 | TGTGCCAGTAGTACTGGGACTAGCGGAGCCTACGAGCAGTACTTC | CASSTGTSGAYEQYF
NA | TRBJ2-1 | 14 | TRBV5-4 | TGTGCCAGCACTCTCTTCGGGTCCTACAATGAGCAGTTCTTC | CASTLFGSYNEQFF
NA | TRBJ2-5 | 13 | TRBV29-1 | TGCAGCGTTGAGGTGGGACATGGCGGGACCCAGTACTTC | CSVEVGHGGTQYF
NA | TRBJ1-1 | 12 | TRBV11-3 | TGTGCCAGCAGCTTGTCAGGGTCTGAAGCTTTCTTT | CASSLSGSEAFF